Following are 25 T cell receptor beta chains from one sample sequenced in a study of blood T cell repertoires in COVID-19. Sequenced by immunoSEQ multiplex PCR; TCRdb stores in-frame clones only, minus some. The data contain a few hundred thousand clones, approximately 89% of them singletons. Sample: PBMCs or T cells enriched from blood (not recorded which). The receptor set was obtained from a woman aged 45 to 65 who had been exposed to COVID-19.

The chain has TRBV4-1 and TRBJ2-1, with D possibly matching TRBD1 (5 bases). CDR1 and CDR2 from the germline V gene are MGHRA and YSYEKL. The CDR3 runs to 17 residues. V lost 0 bases to trimming and J lost 5 bases, with 17 bases between them. This chain's CDR3 is CASSQDRSAGPNNEQFF. The CDR3 nucleotides read TGCGCCAGCAGCCAAGATAGGAGCGCAGGGCCCAACAATGAGCAGTTCTTC.

V gene TRBV5-4 combines with J gene TRBJ1-4; D might be TRBD1 (5 bases). The germline V and J ends were trimmed by 2 bases and 5 bases, with 7 bases remaining between them. The CDR3 extends over 13 amino acids. Germline V gene sequence: CDR1 SGHNT, CDR2 YYREEE (reference sequence). CDR3 sequence (DNA): TGTGCCAGCAGCTTAGGGGAAAATGAAAAACTGTTTTTT. It codes for CASSLGENEKLFF.

The chain couples TRBV5-1 to TRBJ2-5; 7 bases are a match to TRBD2. Germline-derived CDR1 and CDR2 are SGHRS and YFSETQ. The CDR3 is made up of 16 amino acids. With V trimmed by 0 bases and J by 3 bases, 8 bases remained unmatched. The CDR3, as DNA: TGCGCCAGCAGCTTGGCCTTGACTCTAGCGGAAGAGACCCAGTACTTC. This sequence encodes CASSLALTLAEETQYF.

The J gene is TRBJ1-5, the V gene TRBV5-5, with 9 bases fitting TRBD1. The CDR3 consists of 16 residues. Germline V CDR1 and CDR2: SGHKS, YYEKEE (reference sequence). J lost 3 bases, V lost 3 bases, and 7 bases had no gene match. The CDR3 bases are TGTGCCAGCAGCTCCTGGACAGGGGCAAACAATCAGCCCCAGCATTTT. This gives the protein CASSSWTGANNQPQHF.

The rearrangement links TRBV11-2 to TRBJ1-2, with D possibly matching TRBD1 (5 bases). V was pared by 5 bases and J by 2 bases, with 9 bases between. Germline V gives CDR1 SGHAT, CDR2 FQNNGV. This CDR3 has 13 residues. The CDR3 reads CASSPDSNYGYTF. The CDR3 DNA sequence: TGTGCCAGCAGCCCAGACAGCAACTATGGCTACACCTTC.

This chain links TRBV11-1 with TRBJ2-1, with 10 bases lining up with TRBD2. Losses at the gene ends were 5 bases for V and 2 bases for J; bases not matched to a gene: 3. The length of the CDR3 is 15 residues. Germline V gene lookup returns CDR1 SGHAT and CDR2 FQDESV (reference sequence). CDR3 coding DNA: TGTGCCAGCAGCGCCGGACTAGCGGCCTACAATGAGCAGTTCTTC. Translating gives CASSAGLAAYNEQFF.

V usage is TRBV5-5 and J usage is TRBJ1-2; TRBD1 matches 7 bases. Germline V gene lookup returns CDR1 SGHKS and CDR2 YYEKEE (reference sequence). The CDR3 is made up of 15 amino acids. V lost 4 bases, J lost 1 base, and 7 bases stayed unmatched. This CDR3 reads CASSRGTASNYGYTF. DNA for the CDR3: TGTGCCAGCAGCCGGGGGACAGCAAGTAACTATGGCTACACCTTC.

The chain combines TRBV5-4 with TRBJ2-7; 9 bases line up with TRBD2. V shed 0 bases, J shed 5 bases, and the junction held 6 bases outside the gene matches. The CDR3 has 15 residues. Per the germline V gene, CDR1 is SGHNT and CDR2 is YYREEE (reference sequence). The DNA for the CDR3 is TGTGCCAGCAGCTTGGTTCAAGCGGGGGGCCACGAGCAGTACTTC. Amino acid sequence: CASSLVQAGGHEQYF.

The rearrangement uses TRBV5-6 and TRBJ1-4, with TRBD1 matching over 9 bases. Germline V CDR1 and CDR2: SGHDT, YYEEEE. This CDR3 spans 15 amino acids. Losses at the gene ends were 4 bases for V and 8 bases for J; bases not matched to a gene: 9. CDR3 DNA: TGTGCCAGCAGCGCACAGGGGGCGCCGAAAGAAAAACTGTTTTTT. Translating it yields CASSAQGAPKEKLFF.

With regard to this clone: Within the sample, other DNA sequences also encode this same CDR3. The chain employs TRBV19 and TRBJ2-5, with 8 bases aligning to TRBD2. CDR1 is LNHDA and CDR2 is SQIVND in the germline V gene (reference sequence). V lost 1 base, J lost 5 bases, and 3 bases stayed unmatched. The CDR3 totals 14 residues. This CDR3 is CASSIAGGQETQYF. CDR3 DNA: TGTGCCAGTAGTATAGCGGGGGGGCAGGAGACCCAGTACTTC.

This chain connects TRBV3-1 (or the pseudogene TRBV3-2) to TRBJ2-1; 8 bases fit TRBD2. Germline CDR1 and CDR2: LGHDT and YNNKEL (reference sequence). The V and J ends lost 3 bases and 2 bases, in that order; junction bases with no gene match: 0. This CDR3 region has 14 residues. The CDR3: CASSHGGAYNEQFF. DNA for the CDR3: TGTGCCAGCAGCCACGGGGGGGCCTACAATGAGCAGTTCTTC.

The chain recombines TRBV5-1 with TRBJ1-4; D is undetermined. Germline V gene sequence: CDR1 SGHRS, CDR2 YFSETQ. The CDR3 covers 15 residues. The V gene lost 1 base and the J gene lost 0 bases, with 7 bases spanning the gap. The CDR3 sequence is CASSLTSATNEKLFF. The CDR3 DNA reads as TGCGCCAGCAGCTTGACCTCAGCAACTAATGAAAAACTGTTTTTT.

V usage is TRBV3-1 (or the pseudogene TRBV3-2) and J usage is TRBJ2-7, with a tentative D call TRBD1 (6 bases). The CDR3 has 15 residues. The ends were cut back, 0 bases at V and 3 bases at J, with 12 bases in the middle. Germline lookup yields CDR1 LGHDT and CDR2 YNNKEL (reference sequence). This CDR3 is CASSQDPTGYYEQYF. The CDR3 nucleotides are TGTGCCAGCAGCCAAGATCCTACAGGGTACTACGAGCAGTACTTC.

The V and J genes are TRBV19 and TRBJ2-2; 7 nucleotides match TRBD1. The CDR3 is 16 amino acids. V shed 5 bases and J 1 base; nucleotides not matched to a gene: 7. Germline assignment: CDR1 LNHDA and CDR2 SQIVND (reference sequence). CDR3 coding DNA: TGTGCCAGTAGTCTGAACACAGGGGTGAACACCGGGGAGCTGTTTTTT. Its translation: CASSLNTGVNTGELFF.

V is TRBV7-8 and J is TRBJ1-2; D gene ambiguous. Trimming took off 0 bases at V and 4 bases at J, with 15 bases between the two ends. Looked up from germline, CDR1 is SGHVS and CDR2 is FQNEAQ. This CDR3 is 16 amino acids long. In DNA form, the CDR3 reads TGTGCCAGCAGCTTAGCGCCACGGAAACTAGGCTATGGCTACACCTTC. It yields the protein CASSLAPRKLGYGYTF.

This clone appeared a single time. The chain employs TRBV15 and TRBJ1-5; maybe TRBD1 (5 bases). CDR1 is LNHNV, CDR2 YYDKDF, per germline (reference sequence). This CDR3 region has 15 residues. The V end lost 4 bases, the J end lost 4 bases, and 14 bases lay between the germline ends. The CDR3 is CATSIMTVSNQPQHF. DNA for the CDR3: TGTGCCACCAGCATCATGACAGTGTCAAATCAGCCCCAGCATTTT.

This chain uses TRBV7-9 with TRBJ2-1, with 10 positions matching TRBD2. Germline CDR1 reads SEHNR; CDR2 reads FQNEAQ (reference sequence). This CDR3 is 18 amino acids long. V gave up 1 base and J gave up 8 bases; unmatched junction bases: 14. This chain's CDR3 is CASSLGLAGAIRVDEQFF. The DNA of the CDR3 is TGTGCCAGCAGCTTAGGTCTAGCGGGGGCCATCCGGGTGGATGAGCAGTTCTTC.

This chain uses TRBV29-1 with TRBJ1-2, with 12 bases matching TRBD1. The CDR3 loop spans 17 amino acids. The junction had 14 bases not matched to a gene; V was cut back by 7 bases and J by 2 bases. Germline loops: CDR1 SQVTM, CDR2 ANQGSEA. CDR3 DNA sequence: TGCAGCGCCCGCGGTGCCGGGACAGGGGGCTCAAACTATGGCTACACCTTC. This codes for CSARGAGTGGSNYGYTF.

The genes are TRBV18 and TRBJ1-1; maybe TRBD1 (6 bases). CDR3 length: 18 residues. Germline CDR1 reads KGHSH; CDR2 reads LQKENI. Trimming shortened V by 4 bases and J by 1 base, and 22 bases separated the two germline ends. The CDR3 region is CASSRLAEGVTANTEAFF. In DNA form, the CDR3 reads TGTGCCAGCTCACGACTAGCGGAGGGGGTAACAGCGAACACTGAAGCTTTCTTT.

This clone was detected a few times. This chain links TRBV6-1 with TRBJ1-4; D is uncertain. In germline, CDR1 is MNHNS, CDR2 SASEGT. The CDR3 is made up of 15 amino acids. V dropped 2 bases and J dropped 0 bases, with 7 bases sitting between them. CDR3 sequence (DNA): TGTGCCAGCAGTGAAACTGGTGCAACTAATGAAAAACTGTTTTTT. As protein: CASSETGATNEKLFF.

This clone was seen a single time. The gene calls are TRBV10-3 and TRBJ2-4, with 12 nucleotides matching TRBD2. With 11 bases clipped from V and 8 bases from J, the junction kept 13 bases outside the gene matches. Germline lookup yields CDR1 ENHRY and CDR2 SYGVKD. The CDR3 has 15 residues. DNA for the CDR3: TGTGCCTCTCGGACTAGCGGGGACCGAGGAGACATTCAGTACTTC. Translating it yields CASRTSGDRGDIQYF.

The V call is TRBV15, the J call TRBJ1-5; D gene uncertain. Trimming removed 0 bases from V and 7 bases from J, with 10 bases in between. The CDR3 is 14 residues long. Germline CDR1 LNHNV, CDR2 YYDKDF (reference sequence). CDR3 coding DNA: TGTGCCACCAGCAGAGATGAGCTGCGCCAGCCCCAGCATTTT. Residues: CATSRDELRQPQHF.

The chain couples TRBV28 to TRBJ1-1; maybe TRBD1 (6 bases). Germline values: CDR1 MDHEN, CDR2 SYDVKM. The ends were cut back, 4 bases at V and 9 bases at J, with 9 bases in the middle. The CDR3 length is 11 residues. The CDR3 loop reads CASSSDRKAFF. The CDR3 DNA follows: TGTGCCAGCAGTTCTGACAGGAAAGCTTTCTTT. The variable domain in full, with the rest retrieved from reference TRBV28 and TRBJ1-1, is DVKVTQSSRYLVKRTGEKVFLECVQDMDHENMFWYRQDPGLGLRLIYFSYDVKMKEKGDIPEGYSVSREKKERFSLILESASTNQTSMYLCASSSDRKAFFGQGTRLTVV.

V gene TRBV15 combines with J gene TRBJ1-4; 7 positions agree with TRBD1. V shed 7 bases, J shed 1 base, and the junction held 3 bases outside the gene matches. The germline V gene encodes CDR1 LNHNV and CDR2 YYDKDF (reference sequence). CDR3 length equals 14 residues. DNA of the CDR3: TGTGCCACCACCCAGGGGGTAACTAATGAAAAACTGTTTTTT. Its translation: CATTQGVTNEKLFF.

The chain has TRBV3-1 (or the pseudogene TRBV3-2) and TRBJ2-3; 14 bases fit TRBD2. The ends lost 8 bases at V and 2 bases at J; junction bases unmatched: 3. Germline V gene sequence: CDR1 LGHDT, CDR2 YNNKEL (reference sequence). The CDR3 spans 15 residues. CDR3 in DNA: TGTGCCAGCGGACTAGCGGGGGGATTCACAGATACGCAGTATTTT. Translating gives CASGLAGGFTDTQYF.